These 27 T cell receptor beta chains came from one sample sequenced in a study of T-cell memory formation after mild COVID-19. TCRdb re-derived calls from the 5' RACE reads in MiXCR, one entry per CDR3 protein. The sample yields roughly 620,000 distinct CDR3 sequences, 18% seen once. Specimen: PBMCs or a T cell subset sorted from them (not recorded which). These TCRs come from an adult woman who had mild COVID-19 (a few samples of this study predate the infection). Cell type and time point are not known.

The chain is built from TRBV29-1 and TRBJ1-1; D gene uncertain. The CDR3 consists of 13 residues. Per the germline V gene, CDR1 is SQVTM and CDR2 is ANQGSEA. Trimming removed 1 base at V and 0 bases at J, with 6 bases between. CDR3 amino acids: CSVEGQLNTEAFF. CDR3 bases: TGCAGCGTTGAAGGGCAGCTGAACACTGAAGCTTTCTTT.

V gene TRBV7-2 combines with J gene TRBJ2-3; D gene uncertain. Germline V gene sequence: CDR1 SGHTA, CDR2 FQGNSA. The V end lost 5 bases, the J end lost 3 bases, and 21 bases lay between the germline ends. The CDR3 runs 17 residues. CDR3 in DNA: TGTGCCAGCAGCCCCCTGAGAAGGTCACTTGGGACAGATACGCAGTATTTT. Its translation is CASSPLRRSLGTDTQYF.

The rearrangement links TRBV7-9 to TRBJ2-7; TRBD2 aligns across 8 bases. Germline trimming cut 3 bases from V and 2 bases from J; bases unmatched to any gene: 3. This CDR3 has 14 amino acids. Germline lookup yields CDR1 SEHNR and CDR2 FQNEAQ (reference sequence). The CDR3 sequence: CASSFGGETYEQYF. The CDR3 bases are TGTGCCAGCAGCTTCGGGGGGGAGACCTACGAGCAGTACTTC.

This clonotype was counted a few times. The rearrangement links TRBV24-1 to TRBJ2-1; D ambiguous. This CDR3 spans 18 amino acids. Germline lookup yields CDR1 KGHDR and CDR2 SFDVKD. V shed 4 bases and J shed 3 bases, with 21 bases lying between them. CDR3 protein: CATSDRRAEIDGYNEQFF. For the CDR3, the DNA is TGTGCCACCAGTGACCGCCGGGCCGAGATCGACGGCTACAATGAGCAGTTCTTC.

The chain couples TRBV25-1 to TRBJ1-1; D is undetermined. The CDR3 contains 13 residues. Between the trimmed V and J ends, which lost 8 bases and 4 bases, there was a span of 14 bases. From germline, CDR1 is MGHDK and CDR2 SYGVNS. As DNA, the CDR3 is TGTGCCAGCTTCGATCCTGGGGTCACTGAAGCTTTCTTT. It specifies CASFDPGVTEAFF. Looking up the rest from reference TRBV25-1 and TRBJ1-1 gives the full variable domain: EADIYQTPRYLVIGTGKKITLECSQTMGHDKMYWYQQDPGMELHLIHYSYGVNSTEKGDLSSESTVSRIRTEHFPLTLESARPSHTSQYLCASFDPGVTEAFFGQGTRLTVV.

V usage is TRBV3-1 and J usage is TRBJ1-2; no clear D. The germline V gene has CDR1 LGHDT and CDR2 YNNKEL (reference sequence). The V end was cut by 0 bases, the J end by 8 bases, with 19 bases between. The CDR3 runs 16 residues. The CDR3 protein is CASSQEPRVSNWGYTF. The CDR3 region has the DNA TGTGCCAGCAGCCAAGAGCCCCGGGTCAGTAACTGGGGCTACACCTTC.

The chain combines TRBV25-1 with TRBJ1-1; TRBD1 is a possible D gene (5 bases). The germline V and J ends were trimmed by 6 bases and 3 bases, with 8 bases remaining between them. Per the germline V gene, CDR1 is MGHDK and CDR2 is SYGVNS. This CDR3 comprises 12 residues. Here the CDR3 DNA reads TGTGCCAGCAGCGACAGTCACACTGAAGCTTTCTTT. Encoded protein: CASSDSHTEAFF.

In DNA, the CDR3 is TGCAGCGTGAGACAGGGGGCTGAAGCTTTCTTT. Its translation is CSVRQGAEAFF. The V and J genes are TRBV29-1 and TRBJ1-1; 9 nucleotides align to TRBD1. Germline-derived CDR1 and CDR2 are SQVTM and ANQGSEA. This CDR3 spans 11 amino acids. The junction had 2 bases not matched to a gene; V was cut back by 6 bases and J by 6 bases. The entire variable domain, with the rest obtained from reference TRBV29-1 and TRBJ1-1, is as follows: SAVISQKPSRDICQRGTSLTIQCQVDSQVTMMFWYRQQPGQSLTLIATANQGSEATYESGFVIDKFPISRPNLTFSTLTVSNMSPEDSSIYLCSVRQGAEAFFGQGTRLTVV.

This clonotype was observed at least ten times. The genes are TRBV7-9 and TRBJ2-6; TRBD1 is a possible D gene (6 bases). The germline V gene encodes CDR1 SEHNR and CDR2 FQNEAQ (reference sequence). This CDR3 spans 17 amino acids. V was shortened by 3 bases and J by 0 bases, with 12 bases between the two germline ends. The CDR3 DNA follows: TGTGCCAGCAGCTTCGGGACACGGTCCTCTGGGGCCAACGTCCTGACTTTC. This sequence encodes CASSFGTRSSGANVLTF. The variable domain in full, completed from reference TRBV7-9 and TRBJ2-6, reads DTGVSQNPRHKITKRGQNVTFRCDPISEHNRLYWYRQTLGQGPEFLTYFQNEAQLEKSRLLSDRFSAERPKGSFSTLEIQRTEQGDSAMYLCASSFGTRSSGANVLTFGAGSRLTVL.

This clonotype was seen many times. V usage is TRBV6-2 or TRBV6-3 and J usage is TRBJ1-1; D call uncertain. Trimming took 8 bases from V and 2 from J, leaving 12 bases between them. The length of the CDR3 is 13 residues. Germline lookup yields CDR1 MNHEY and CDR2 SVGEGT. In DNA, the CDR3 is TGTGCCAGCGTCCAACGGGGAAACACTGAAGCTTTCTTT. Its translation is CASVQRGNTEAFF.

This sequence joins TRBV5-1 and TRBJ1-5; D gene uncertain. The CDR3 runs 14 residues. Trimming cost V 2 bases and J 5 bases, with 11 bases left between them. CDR1 is SGHRS and CDR2 is YFSETQ in the germline V gene. The CDR3 here is CASSLYGADQPQHF. The CDR3 nucleotides read TGCGCCAGCAGCTTATACGGAGCAGATCAGCCCCAGCATTTT.

The genes are TRBV7-3 and TRBJ2-1, with D perhaps given as TRBD1 or TRBD2 (6 bases each). Germline V lookup: CDR1 SGHTA, CDR2 FQGTGA. The CDR3 is 18 residues long. V gave up 6 bases and J gave up 8 bases, with 29 bases separating them. CDR3 sequence (DNA): TGTGCCAGCAGTCGATCCCAGGTCGGGGGCACCGGTTCGGATGAGCAGTTCTTC. This encodes CASSRSQVGGTGSDEQFF.

The CDR3 loop reads CAWSGLGVTEAFF. In DNA, the CDR3 is TGTGCCTGGAGCGGATTGGGGGTTACTGAAGCTTTCTTT. The rearrangement joins TRBV30 to TRBJ1-1; D may be TRBD1 (5 bases). The CDR3 covers 13 residues. V lost 3 bases to trimming and J lost 5 bases, with 13 bases between them. CDR1 is GTSNPN, CDR2 SVGIG, per germline (reference sequence).

V is TRBV2 and J is TRBJ2-1, with D hard to call. The CDR3 runs 12 residues. Trimming took off 4 bases at V and 4 bases at J, with 5 bases between the two ends. CDR1 SNHLY and CDR2 FYNNEI come from the germline V gene. CDR3 sequence: CASSGWYNEQFF. CDR3 DNA: TGTGCCAGCAGTGGGTGGTACAATGAGCAGTTCTTC.

To note about this clonotype: Compared with germline, one end of the junction differs, possibly owing to a read error. CDR3 DNA: TGTGCTAGCAGCTTAGGATTCGGGTATCAAGAGACCCAGTACTTC. Translation gives CASSLGFGYQETQYF. The chain combines TRBV7-7 with TRBJ2-5; D gene unclear. Germline lookup yields CDR1 SSHAT and CDR2 FNYEAQ (reference sequence). This CDR3 is 15 amino acids long.

This clonotype was observed a handful of times. V gene TRBV12-3 or TRBV12-4 combines with J gene TRBJ2-3, with unresolved D. The CDR3 covers 15 residues. Trimming stripped 3 bases from V and 6 bases from J, with 16 bases between. CDR3 bases: TGTGCCAGCAGTTTGGTGGCGGTCCAAGGTGATACGCAGTATTTT. Translating it yields CASSLVAVQGDTQYF.

This chain uses TRBV24-1 with TRBJ1-5, with 7 bases identical to TRBD1. The germline V gene encodes CDR1 KGHDR and CDR2 SFDVKD. V shed 4 bases and J 1 base; nucleotides not matched to a gene: 3. The CDR3 length is 15 residues. CDR3 sequence (DNA): TGTGCCACCAGTGAAGCAGGGGGAAGCAATCAGCCCCAGCATTTT. Translating gives CATSEAGGSNQPQHF.

CDR3 in DNA: TGTGCCAGCAGCCAACCTCTAGCGGGGGTGTACGAGCAGTACTTC. Translation gives CASSQPLAGVYEQYF. V gene TRBV4-2 combines with J gene TRBJ2-7; TRBD2 agrees at 10 bases. The ends lost 2 bases at V and 4 bases at J; junction bases unmatched: 5. The CDR3 sequence is 15 residues long. Germline CDR1 and CDR2: LGHNA and YNFKEQ.

This chain links TRBV12-3 or TRBV12-4 with TRBJ2-1; 7 bases are shared with TRBD2. With V trimmed by 6 bases and J by 8 bases, 10 bases remained unmatched. There are 14 residues in the CDR3. The CDR3 loop reads CASSPRRERDEQFF. CDR3 DNA sequence: TGTGCCAGCAGCCCTAGGCGGGAGCGAGATGAGCAGTTCTTC.

The chain has TRBV6-5 and TRBJ2-7; tentatively, D is TRBD1 (6 bases). CDR1 is MNHEY and CDR2 is SVGAGI in the germline V gene. This CDR3 has 13 amino acids. Trimming shortened V by 10 bases and J by 2 bases, and 15 bases separated the two germline ends. CDR3 coding DNA: TGTGCCACCACAGGGATTAGCACCTACGAGCAGTACTTC. Encoded protein: CATTGISTYEQYF.

The J gene is TRBJ2-7, the V gene TRBV3-1; D tentatively fits TRBD1 or TRBD2 (5 bases each). Looked up from germline, CDR1 is LGHDT and CDR2 is YNNKEL (reference sequence). The CDR3 sequence is 13 residues long. V lost 0 bases and J 5 bases, leaving 8 bases between the germline ends. The CDR3, as DNA: TGTGCCAGCAGCCAAGAGGGGGTGAACGAGCAGTACTTC. Its translation: CASSQEGVNEQYF.

This clonotype was picked up a small number of times. This chain connects TRBV7-6 to TRBJ2-1; no definite D call. CDR1 is SGHVS, CDR2 FNYEAQ, per germline. CDR3 length equals 15 residues. V lost 2 bases to trimming and J lost 1 base, with 9 bases between them. The CDR3 DNA follows: TGTGCCAGCAGCTTATTTTCGGAATCCTACAATGAGCAGTTCTTC. This codes for CASSLFSESYNEQFF.

V gene TRBV7-6 combines with J gene TRBJ2-5, with D maybe TRBD1 (6 bases). The CDR3 spans 13 residues. With 4 bases removed from V and 5 bases from J, the gap between germline ends came to 11 bases. Germline V gene data show CDR1 as SGHVS and CDR2 as FNYEAQ. The CDR3 loop is CASSSGDSETQYF. In nucleotides, the CDR3 is TGTGCCAGCAGCTCAGGGGATTCGGAGACCCAGTACTTC.

This sequence joins TRBV7-8 and TRBJ1-2; maybe TRBD1 (5 bases). V lost 5 bases and J lost 4, with 17 bases in between. The CDR3 is 15 residues long. Germline V CDR1 and CDR2: SGHVS, FQNEAQ. The CDR3 nucleotides are TGTGCCAGCAGCCCCACGGTGGGGGTGGTCTATGGCTACACCTTC. It codes for CASSPTVGVVYGYTF.

The V call is TRBV20-1, the J call TRBJ2-1, with a possible D match to TRBD1 (5 bases). V was trimmed by 2 bases and J by 0 bases, leaving 11 bases between them. CDR3 length: 15 amino acids. CDR1 is DFQATT and CDR2 is SNEGSKA in the germline V gene (reference sequence). DNA of the CDR3: TGCAGTGCTAGAAGACAGCAAAGCTCCTACAATGAGCAGTTCTTC. As protein: CSARRQQSSYNEQFF.

J is TRBJ2-3 and V is TRBV5-1; TRBD2 matches 12 bases. The CDR3 is 17 amino acids. After removal of 5 bases from V and 2 bases from J, the junction contained 9 bases not matched to a gene. Germline assignment: CDR1 SGHRS and CDR2 YFSETQ. The CDR3 sequence: CASSLAGGTRATDTQYF. The CDR3 nucleotides read TGCGCCAGCAGTCTAGCGGGGGGGACTCGCGCCACAGATACGCAGTATTTT.

The CDR3 bases are TGCAGCATCAGAGGGACCCAGTACTTC. Protein: CSIRGTQYF. The genes are TRBV29-1 and TRBJ2-5; D is unresolved. The length of the CDR3 is 9 residues. Germline CDR1 and CDR2: SQVTM and ANQGSEA. The ends were cut back, 8 bases at V and 7 bases at J, with 8 bases in the middle.